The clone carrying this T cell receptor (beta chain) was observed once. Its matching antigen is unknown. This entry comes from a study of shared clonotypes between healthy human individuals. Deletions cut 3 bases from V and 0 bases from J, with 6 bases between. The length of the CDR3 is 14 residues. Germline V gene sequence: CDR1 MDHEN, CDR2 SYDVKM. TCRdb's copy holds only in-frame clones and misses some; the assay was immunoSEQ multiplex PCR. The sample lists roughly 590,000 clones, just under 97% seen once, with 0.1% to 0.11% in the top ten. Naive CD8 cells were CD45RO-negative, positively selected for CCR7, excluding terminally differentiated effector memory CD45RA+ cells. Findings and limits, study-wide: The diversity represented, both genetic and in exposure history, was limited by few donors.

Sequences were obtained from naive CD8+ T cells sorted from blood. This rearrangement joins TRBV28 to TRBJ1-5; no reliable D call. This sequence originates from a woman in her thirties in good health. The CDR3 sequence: CASSFEDSNQPQHF. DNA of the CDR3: TGTGCCAGCAGTTTTGAAGATAGCAATCAGCCCCAGCATTTT. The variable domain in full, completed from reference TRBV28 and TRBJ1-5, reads DVKVTQSSRYLVKRTGEKVFLECVQDMDHENMFWYRQDPGLGLRLIYFSYDVKMKEKGDIPEGYSVSREKKERFSLILESASTNQTSMYLCASSFEDSNQPQHFGDGTRLSIL.